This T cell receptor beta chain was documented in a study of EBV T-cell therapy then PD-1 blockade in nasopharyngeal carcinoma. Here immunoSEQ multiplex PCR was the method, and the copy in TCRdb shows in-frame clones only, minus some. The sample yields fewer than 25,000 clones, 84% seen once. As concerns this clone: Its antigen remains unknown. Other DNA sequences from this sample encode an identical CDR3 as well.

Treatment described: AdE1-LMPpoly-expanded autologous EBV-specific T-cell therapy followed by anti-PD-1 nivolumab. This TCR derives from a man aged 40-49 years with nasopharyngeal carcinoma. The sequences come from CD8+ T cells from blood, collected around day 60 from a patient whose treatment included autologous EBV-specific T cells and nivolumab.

The CDR3 DNA reads as TGTGCCAGCAGTGAGAGGGCCCCTGGCTACACCTTC. Protein: CASSERAPGYTF. The chain joins TRBV6-1 to TRBJ1-2; no clear D gene. The germline CDR1 and CDR2 sequences are MNHNS and SASEGT. V lost 3 bases, J lost 7 bases, and 9 bases lay in between. This CDR3 comprises 12 residues.